Presented here are 21 T cell receptor beta chains from one specimen sequenced in a study of blood T cell repertoires in COVID-19. The repertoire was sequenced with immunoSEQ multiplex PCR; TCRdb's copy has only in-frame clones and lacks some. Here the sample spans around 250,000 clones, about 89% being singletons. Sample: PBMCs or T cells enriched from blood (not recorded which). The receptors come from a human donor in a cohort exposed to, infected with or recovered from COVID-19 (not recorded which). The donor label of this sample is uncertain.

This chain uses TRBV14 with TRBJ1-3; unclear D gene. The V end was cut by 0 bases, the J end by 2 bases, with 14 bases between. This CDR3 is built from 17 residues. Germline assignment: CDR1 SGHDN and CDR2 FVKESK. The DNA of the CDR3 is TGTGCCAGCAGCCAAGAGCGGAGCGTAATTGCTGGAAACACCATATATTTT. It specifies CASSQERSVIAGNTIYF.

The chain has TRBV5-1 and TRBJ1-2; D perhaps matches TRBD1 (5 bases). The CDR3 totals 14 residues. Germline-derived CDR1 and CDR2 are SGHRS and YFSETQ. The germline V and J ends were trimmed by 1 base and 8 bases, with 15 bases remaining between them. CDR3 residues: CASSLTLGGGGYTF. The CDR3 region has the DNA TGCGCCAGCAGCTTGACGCTGGGGGGTGGAGGCTACACCTTC.

The CDR3 here is CASSQSDWGQGGSPLHF. The DNA for the CDR3 is TGTGCCAGCAGCCAATCGGATTGGGGACAGGGCGGCTCACCCCTCCACTTT. The chain uses TRBV3-1 (or the pseudogene TRBV3-2) and TRBJ1-6, with 9 bases identical to TRBD1. V trimming: 2 bases; J trimming: 10 bases; junction bases outside the gene matches: 12. CDR1 is LGHDT and CDR2 is YNNKEL in the germline V gene (reference sequence). CDR3 length: 17 amino acids.

This sequence joins TRBV23-1 and TRBJ1-6, with D possibly being TRBD1 (6 bases). TRBV23-1 is flagged as an ORF with uncertain function. The CDR3 contains 14 residues. Trimming left V 7 bases short and J 5 bases short, with 12 bases between. CDR3 loop: CASTQGLDNSPLHF. CDR3 nucleotides: TGCGCCAGCACCCAGGGGTTGGATAATTCACCCCTCCACTTT.

The V and J genes are TRBV7-9 and TRBJ2-7, with D possibly TRBD2 on 6 matching bases. Germline V gene sequence: CDR1 SEHNR, CDR2 FQNEAQ (reference sequence). The length of the CDR3 is 13 residues. V was trimmed by 4 bases and J by 3 bases, leaving 10 bases between them. The CDR3 nucleotides are TGTGCCAGCAGCTCGGGACTCCTCTACGAGCAGTACTTC. Protein sequence: CASSSGLLYEQYF.

This chain connects TRBV6-2 or TRBV6-3 to TRBJ2-3; 10 nucleotides align to TRBD2. The trim removed 6 bases at V and 5 bases at J, leaving 11 bases unmatched. CDR1 and CDR2 from the germline V gene are MNHEY and SVGEGT. There are 16 residues in the CDR3. The CDR3 region is CASSLRTGTSEDTQYF. Written as DNA, the CDR3 is TGTGCCAGCAGCCTCCGTACAGGGACTAGCGAAGATACGCAGTATTTT.

This sequence joins TRBV27 and TRBJ2-1, with D perhaps TRBD2 (6 bases). Trimming stripped 9 bases from V and 4 bases from J, with 13 bases between. This CDR3 is 13 amino acids long. CDR1 is MNHEY, CDR2 SMNVEV, per germline (reference sequence). CDR3 residues: CASPARGYNEQFF. In DNA form, the CDR3 reads TGTGCCAGTCCTGCGCGGGGTTACAATGAGCAGTTCTTC.

The rearrangement links TRBV3-1 (or the pseudogene TRBV3-2) to TRBJ2-2, with no clear D. Germline V CDR1 and CDR2: LGHDT, YNNKEL (reference sequence). This CDR3 is 14 amino acids long. V lost 1 base and J lost 4, with 7 bases in between. CDR3 in amino acids: CASSQGGSTGELFF. The CDR3 DNA reads as TGTGCCAGCAGCCAAGGAGGATCCACCGGGGAGCTGTTTTTT.

This clone was picked up one time. In nucleotides, the CDR3 is TGTGCCAGCAGCCGATTCAGTCAACCGTCCTACGAGCAGTACTTC. Protein sequence: CASSRFSQPSYEQYF. The V gene is TRBV6-2 or TRBV6-3, the J gene TRBJ2-7; D is undetermined. Between the trimmed V and J ends, which lost 6 bases and 1 base, there was a span of 16 bases. Germline V gene data show CDR1 as MNHEY and CDR2 as SVGEGT. The CDR3 sequence is 15 residues long.

The rearrangement uses TRBV9 and TRBJ1-1, with TRBD1 as a possible D gene (5 bases). V dropped 1 base and J dropped 3 bases, with 7 bases sitting between them. Germline V gene data show CDR1 as SGDLS and CDR2 as YYNGEE. This CDR3 has 13 amino acids. The DNA for the CDR3 is TGTGCCAGCAGCGTAACACAGGACACTGAAGCTTTCTTT. Its translation is CASSVTQDTEAFF.

This chain uses TRBV27 with TRBJ2-7; 9 bases are a match to TRBD1. With V trimmed by 2 bases and J by 5 bases, 7 bases remained unmatched. CDR1 and CDR2 (germline): MNHEY, SMNVEV (reference sequence). The CDR3 runs 15 residues. CDR3: CASSLPGQGKNEQYF. Here the CDR3 DNA reads TGTGCCAGCAGTTTACCCGGACAGGGGAAAAACGAGCAGTACTTC.

The genes are TRBV7-2 and TRBJ2-7; TRBD2 agrees at 9 bases. CDR3 length equals 16 residues. The germline V gene has CDR1 SGHTA and CDR2 FQGNSA. V lost 1 base and J lost 0; bases outside the gene matches: 4. The CDR3 sequence: CASSLVAGGASYEQYF. DNA for the CDR3: TGTGCCAGCAGCTTAGTGGCGGGGGGGGCCTCCTACGAGCAGTACTTC.

The gene calls are TRBV20-1 and TRBJ1-2, with D maybe TRBD1 (5 bases). The germline V and J ends were trimmed by 3 bases and 7 bases, with 18 bases remaining between them. The CDR3 extends over 14 amino acids. CDR1 is DFQATT, CDR2 SNEGSKA, per germline (reference sequence). CDR3: CSASRGGMGLGYTF. The CDR3 DNA follows: TGCAGTGCTAGTCGCGGCGGGATGGGGCTTGGCTACACCTTC.

The chain couples TRBV12-3 or TRBV12-4 to TRBJ1-1; no firm D call. The CDR3 covers 12 residues. Deletions cut 6 bases from V and 1 base from J, with 6 bases between. The CDR3 here is CASRGPNTEAFF. DNA for the CDR3: TGTGCCAGCAGGGGCCCGAACACTGAAGCTTTCTTT.

The chain employs TRBV4-3 and TRBJ2-2; D remains ambiguous. The ends were cut back, 8 bases at V and 6 bases at J, with 13 bases in the middle. Looked up from germline, CDR1 is LGHNA and CDR2 is YSLEER. The CDR3 covers 13 residues. CDR3 sequence: CASQLVRAGELFF. Here the CDR3 DNA reads TGCGCCAGCCAACTCGTCCGGGCCGGGGAGCTGTTTTTT.

CDR3 region: CASSNNEPNEQYF. The CDR3 bases are TGTGCCAGCAGCAATAACGAGCCCAACGAGCAGTACTTC. This rearrangement joins TRBV7-2 to TRBJ2-7; D is unresolved. Trimming removed 5 bases from V and 5 bases from J, with 13 bases in between. Germline V CDR1 and CDR2: SGHTA, FQGNSA. The CDR3 covers 13 residues.

This clone showed up just a few times. The chain links TRBV5-6 to TRBJ2-3, with 10 bases that match TRBD2. The germline CDR1 and CDR2 sequences are SGHDT and YYEEEE. The trim removed 6 bases at V and 2 bases at J, leaving 6 bases unmatched. This CDR3 region has 15 residues. CDR3 in DNA: TGTGCCAGCACTCGGACTAGCGGAATCACAGATACGCAGTATTTT. The encoded protein is CASTRTSGITDTQYF.

The chain has TRBV20-1 and TRBJ2-7, with D unclear. V was trimmed by 3 bases and J by 0 bases, leaving 15 bases between them. Germline assignment: CDR1 DFQATT and CDR2 SNEGSKA (reference sequence). This CDR3 is 15 amino acids long. In nucleotides, the CDR3 is TGCAGTGCTAGTGACCGACATACGCTCTCCTACGAGCAGTACTTC. This sequence encodes CSASDRHTLSYEQYF.

V is TRBV3-1 (or the pseudogene TRBV3-2) and J is TRBJ2-1, with 10 bases matching TRBD2. The CDR3 is 14 amino acids. Losses at the gene ends were 4 bases for V and 7 bases for J; bases not matched to a gene: 4. Germline-derived CDR1 and CDR2 are LGHDT and YNNKEL (reference sequence). The CDR3: CASSRASGGNEQFF. The CDR3 DNA follows: TGTGCCAGCAGCCGGGCTAGCGGGGGAAATGAGCAGTTCTTC.

This clone is a singleton in its sample. This chain connects TRBV9 to TRBJ2-7; 8 bases are shared with TRBD2. The CDR3 has 14 residues. J was trimmed by 6 bases and V by 0 bases; bases with no gene match: 5. From germline, CDR1 is SGDLS and CDR2 YYNGEE. CDR3 loop: CASSVVGTSGEQYF. The CDR3 DNA is TGTGCCAGCAGCGTAGTAGGGACTAGTGGCGAGCAGTACTTC.

The rearrangement links TRBV7-8 to TRBJ1-2, with D possibly matching TRBD1 (5 bases). CDR1 and CDR2 (germline): SGHVS, FQNEAQ. V dropped 4 bases and J dropped 3 bases, with 9 bases sitting between them. This CDR3 is 13 amino acids long. The CDR3 DNA is TGTGCCAGCAGCTCCAGGGTTGACTATGGCTACACCTTC. Encoded protein: CASSSRVDYGYTF.